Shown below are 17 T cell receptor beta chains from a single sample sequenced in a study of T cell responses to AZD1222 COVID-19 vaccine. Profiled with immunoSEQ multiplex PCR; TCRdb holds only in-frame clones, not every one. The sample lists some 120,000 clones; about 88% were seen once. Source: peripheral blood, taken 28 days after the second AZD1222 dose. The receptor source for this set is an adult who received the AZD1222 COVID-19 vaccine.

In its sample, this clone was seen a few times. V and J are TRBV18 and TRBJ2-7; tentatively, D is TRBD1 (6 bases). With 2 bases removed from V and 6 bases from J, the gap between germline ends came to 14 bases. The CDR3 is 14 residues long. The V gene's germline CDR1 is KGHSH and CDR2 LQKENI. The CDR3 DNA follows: TGTGCCAGCTCACCAGGCAGGGGATGGCCCGAGCAGTACTTC. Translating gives CASSPGRGWPEQYF.

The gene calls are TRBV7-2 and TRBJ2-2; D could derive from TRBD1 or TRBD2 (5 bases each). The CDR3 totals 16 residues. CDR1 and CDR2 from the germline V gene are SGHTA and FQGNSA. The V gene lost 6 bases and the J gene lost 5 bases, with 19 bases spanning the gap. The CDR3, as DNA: TGTGCCAGCAGGGGGGTAACAGGCCCGGAGACCGGGGAGCTGTTTTTT. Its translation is CASRGVTGPETGELFF.

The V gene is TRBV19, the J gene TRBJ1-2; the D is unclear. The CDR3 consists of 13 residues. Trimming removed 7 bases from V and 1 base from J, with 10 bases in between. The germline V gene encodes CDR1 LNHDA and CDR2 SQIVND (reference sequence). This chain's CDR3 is CASKEGFNYGYTF. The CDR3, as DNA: TGTGCCAGTAAGGAGGGTTTTAACTATGGCTACACCTTC.

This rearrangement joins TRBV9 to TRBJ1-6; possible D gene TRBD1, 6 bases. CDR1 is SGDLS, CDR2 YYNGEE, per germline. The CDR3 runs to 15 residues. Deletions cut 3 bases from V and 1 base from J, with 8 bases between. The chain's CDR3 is CASSAQGSYNSPLHF. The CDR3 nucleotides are TGTGCCAGCAGCGCACAGGGTTCCTATAATTCACCCCTCCACTTT.

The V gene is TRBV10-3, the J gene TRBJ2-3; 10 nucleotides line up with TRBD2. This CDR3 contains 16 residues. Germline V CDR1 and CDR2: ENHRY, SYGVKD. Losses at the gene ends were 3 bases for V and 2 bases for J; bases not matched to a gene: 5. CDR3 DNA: TGTGCCATCAGTGAATGGACTAGCGGCGACACAGATACGCAGTATTTT. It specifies CAISEWTSGDTDTQYF.

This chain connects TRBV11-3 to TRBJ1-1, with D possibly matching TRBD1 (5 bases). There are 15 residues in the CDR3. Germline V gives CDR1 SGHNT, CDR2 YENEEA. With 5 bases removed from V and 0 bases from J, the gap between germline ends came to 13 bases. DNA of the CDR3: TGTGCCAGCAGCCGTACTGGGGGGATGAACACTGAAGCTTTCTTT. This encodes CASSRTGGMNTEAFF.

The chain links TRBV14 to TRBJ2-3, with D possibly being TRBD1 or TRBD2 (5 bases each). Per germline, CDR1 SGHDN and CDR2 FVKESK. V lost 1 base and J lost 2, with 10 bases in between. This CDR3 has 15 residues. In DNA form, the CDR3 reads TGTGCCAGCAGCCAAGCGGGGCTAACCACAGATACGCAGTATTTT. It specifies CASSQAGLTTDTQYF.

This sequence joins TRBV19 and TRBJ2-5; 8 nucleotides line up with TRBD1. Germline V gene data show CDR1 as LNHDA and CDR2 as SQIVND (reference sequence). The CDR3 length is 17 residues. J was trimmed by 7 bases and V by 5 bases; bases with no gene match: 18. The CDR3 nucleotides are TGTGCCAGTAGTGCCCCGACAGGGGCCGCTTTCGGGTCGACCCAGTACTTC. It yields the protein CASSAPTGAAFGSTQYF.

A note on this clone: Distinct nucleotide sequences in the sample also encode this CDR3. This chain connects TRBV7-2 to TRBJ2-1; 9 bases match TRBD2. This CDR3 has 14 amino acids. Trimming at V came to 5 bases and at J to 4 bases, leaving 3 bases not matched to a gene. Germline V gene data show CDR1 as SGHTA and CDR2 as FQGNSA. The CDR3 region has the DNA TGTGCCAGCAGCCTTAGCGGGGGATACAATGAGCAGTTCTTC. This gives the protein CASSLSGGYNEQFF.

The CDR3 sequence: CASSWIRTGGFEQYF. The CDR3 DNA reads as TGTGCCAGCAGCTGGATAAGGACAGGGGGTTTCGAGCAGTACTTC. The rearrangement uses TRBV13 and TRBJ2-7; 10 bases are shared with TRBD1. The junction had 9 bases not matched to a gene; V was cut back by 4 bases and J by 6 bases. The CDR3 totals 15 residues. The germline gives CDR1 PRHDT, CDR2 FYEKMQ (reference sequence).

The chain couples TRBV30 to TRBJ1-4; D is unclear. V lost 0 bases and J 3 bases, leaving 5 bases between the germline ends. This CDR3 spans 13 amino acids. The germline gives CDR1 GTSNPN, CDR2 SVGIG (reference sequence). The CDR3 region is CAWSVDPNEKLFF. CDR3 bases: TGTGCCTGGAGTGTAGATCCTAATGAAAAACTGTTTTTT.

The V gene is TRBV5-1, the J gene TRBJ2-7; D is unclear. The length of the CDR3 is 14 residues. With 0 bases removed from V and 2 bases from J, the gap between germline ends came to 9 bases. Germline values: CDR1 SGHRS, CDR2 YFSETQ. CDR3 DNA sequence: TGCGCCAGCAGCTTGGCCGACACCACCTACGAGCAGTACTTC. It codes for CASSLADTTYEQYF.

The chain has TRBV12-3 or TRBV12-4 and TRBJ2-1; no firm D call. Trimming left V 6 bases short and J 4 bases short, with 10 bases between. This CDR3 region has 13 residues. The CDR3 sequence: CASRRTDYNEQFF. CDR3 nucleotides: TGTGCCAGCAGGAGGACGGATTACAATGAGCAGTTCTTC.

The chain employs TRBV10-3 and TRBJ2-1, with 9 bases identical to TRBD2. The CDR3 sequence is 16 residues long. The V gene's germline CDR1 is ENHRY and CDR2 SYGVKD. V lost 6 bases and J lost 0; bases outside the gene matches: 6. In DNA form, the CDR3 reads TGTGCCATCAGGGGTAGCGGGGGAAGCTCCTACAATGAGCAGTTCTTC. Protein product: CAIRGSGGSSYNEQFF.

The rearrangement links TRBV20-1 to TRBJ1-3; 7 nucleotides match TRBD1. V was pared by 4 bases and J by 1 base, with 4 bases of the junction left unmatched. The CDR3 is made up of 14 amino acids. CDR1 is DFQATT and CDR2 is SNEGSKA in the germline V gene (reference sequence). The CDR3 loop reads CSAIDRASGNTIYF. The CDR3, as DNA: TGCAGTGCTATTGACAGGGCGTCTGGAAACACCATATATTTT.

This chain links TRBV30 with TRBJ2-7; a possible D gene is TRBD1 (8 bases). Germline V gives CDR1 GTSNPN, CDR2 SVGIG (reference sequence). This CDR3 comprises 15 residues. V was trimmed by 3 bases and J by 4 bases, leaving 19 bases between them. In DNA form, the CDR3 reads TGTGCCTGGAGCCCCGACAGGGGAGGGGGTTACGAGCAGTACTTC. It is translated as CAWSPDRGGGYEQYF.

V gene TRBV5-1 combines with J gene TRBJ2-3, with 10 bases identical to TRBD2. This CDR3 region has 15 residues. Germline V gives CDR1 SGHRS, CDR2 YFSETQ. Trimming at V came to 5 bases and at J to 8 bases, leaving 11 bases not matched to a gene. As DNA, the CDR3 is TGCGCCAGCAGGGCCGGGACTAGCGCTTTAGGTACGCAGTATTTT. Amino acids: CASRAGTSALGTQYF.